The 21 T cell receptor beta chains below were found in one sample sequenced in a study of response to subunit inactivated influenza vaccine. TCRdb passed the RT-PCR reads through MiXCR, listing each CDR3 protein once. The repertoire holds 500,000 to 700,000 distinct CDR3 sequences, with around 21% as singletons. These same records also appear under a second study, on T cells expressing NK-cell markers. That paper adds: UMIs accompanied the 5'RACE template switching by which TCR beta cDNA was made.

The sample was CD4+ T cells sorted from PBMCs, taken 11 to 12 days after vaccination. These receptors all come from a man in his fifties or sixties who received an inactivated influenza vaccine.

The gene calls are TRBV12-3 or TRBV12-4 and TRBJ1-6; 9 bases line up with TRBD1. V trimming: 5 bases; J trimming: 7 bases; junction bases outside the gene matches: 15. The CDR3 runs 18 residues. In DNA, the CDR3 is TGTGCCAGCAGTCCTATGGGGCCTCCGGGACAGGGAAATTCACCCCTCCACTTT. Translating it yields CASSPMGPPGQGNSPLHF.

This clonotype was seen a handful of times. This sequence joins TRBV3-1 and TRBJ2-2, with a weak D call TRBD1 (7 bases). The CDR3 length is 15 residues. CDR1 and CDR2 from the germline V gene are LGHDT and YNNKEL (reference sequence). Trimming shortened V by 4 bases and J by 4 bases, and 13 bases separated the two germline ends. The CDR3 protein is CASSLRRGRTGELFF. DNA for the CDR3: TGTGCCAGCAGCCTTAGGAGGGGGCGCACCGGGGAGCTGTTTTTT.

This clonotype has only a few counts. The V call is TRBV11-2, the J call TRBJ2-3; 13 bases are a match to TRBD2. This CDR3 comprises 15 residues. J lost 8 bases, V lost 7 bases, and 9 bases had no gene match. The germline CDR1 and CDR2 sequences are SGHAT and FQNNGV. CDR3 in amino acids: CASTPGLAGYGTQYF. The CDR3, as DNA: TGTGCCAGCACCCCGGGACTAGCGGGATACGGTACGCAGTATTTT.

This clonotype came up a few times. The rearrangement uses TRBV3-1 and TRBJ2-1; 12 bases are a match to TRBD2. With V trimmed by 1 base and J by 9 bases, 10 bases remained unmatched. Germline lookup yields CDR1 LGHDT and CDR2 YNNKEL (reference sequence). The CDR3 sequence is 17 residues long. The CDR3, as DNA: TGTGCCAGCAGCCAAGTCTTCCTAGCGGGGGGGCCAGGTGAGCAGTTCTTC. This codes for CASSQVFLAGGPGEQFF.

The chain recombines TRBV20-1 with TRBJ2-7, with no clear D. This CDR3 is built from 11 residues. From germline, CDR1 is DFQATT and CDR2 SNEGSKA (reference sequence). Trimming took off 0 bases at V and 5 bases at J, with 5 bases between the two ends. The CDR3 protein is CSARDTHEQYF. CDR3 DNA sequence: TGCAGTGCTAGAGATACCCACGAGCAGTACTTC.

This clonotype was picked up a small number of times. The chain joins TRBV10-3 to TRBJ2-5; TRBD2 agrees at 9 bases. This CDR3 comprises 16 residues. Unmatched junction bases numbered 11, after V lost 7 bases and J lost 2 bases. CDR1 ENHRY and CDR2 SYGVKD come from the germline V gene. CDR3 nucleotides: TGTGCCATCAAGGGCGGGGGGGCCGGTCTTCAAGAGACCCAGTACTTC. It translates to CAIKGGGAGLQETQYF.

This clonotype showed up many times. This sequence joins TRBV12-3 or TRBV12-4 and TRBJ1-6, with D perhaps matching TRBD1 (5 bases). The CDR3 runs 14 residues. With 5 bases removed from V and 0 bases from J, the gap between germline ends came to 5 bases. CDR3 coding DNA: TGTGCCAGCAGTGACAGCTCCTATAATTCACCCCTCCACTTT. Translation gives CASSDSSYNSPLHF.

The chain couples TRBV6-5 to TRBJ2-7; 7 bases line up with TRBD2. The CDR3 extends over 13 amino acids. The junction had 4 bases not matched to a gene; V was cut back by 2 bases and J by 6 bases. From germline, CDR1 is MNHEY and CDR2 SVGAGI. The CDR3 DNA follows: TGTGCCAGCAGTTACGTGGGGGGGAGCGAGCAGTACTTC. Protein: CASSYVGGSEQYF.

The rearrangement links TRBV6-5 to TRBJ2-5; D not certain. V lost 4 bases and J lost 0, with 6 bases in between. The CDR3 has 13 residues. Germline lookup yields CDR1 MNHEY and CDR2 SVGAGI. The CDR3 here is CASSWKNQETQYF. The CDR3 nucleotides read TGTGCCAGCAGTTGGAAGAACCAAGAGACCCAGTACTTC.

The chain joins TRBV7-2 to TRBJ2-7; D is undetermined. The CDR3 spans 14 residues. The germline CDR1 and CDR2 sequences are SGHTA and FQGNSA. Trimming cost V 4 bases and J 5 bases, with 15 bases left between them. The CDR3 sequence: CASSSLLGRDEQYF. The CDR3 nucleotides are TGTGCCAGCAGCTCCCTCCTGGGAAGGGACGAGCAGTACTTC.

This clonotype was picked up a small number of times. The chain has TRBV9 and TRBJ2-1; perhaps TRBD2 as D (6 bases). The CDR3 has 14 residues. The germline gives CDR1 SGDLS, CDR2 YYNGEE. Trimming took 0 bases from V and 7 from J, leaving 11 bases between them. The CDR3 protein is CASSVGAGVNEQFF. The DNA of the CDR3 is TGTGCCAGCAGCGTAGGAGCGGGTGTTAATGAGCAGTTCTTC.

This clonotype occurred many times. The chain combines TRBV12-3 or TRBV12-4 with TRBJ2-7, with D perhaps matching TRBD1 or TRBD2 (5 bases each). The CDR3 has 11 amino acids. Trimming shortened V by 4 bases and J by 6 bases, and 7 bases separated the two germline ends. CDR3 amino acids: CASSSGREQYF. In DNA form, the CDR3 reads TGTGCCAGCAGTTCGGGGCGCGAGCAGTACTTC.

The sample holds many counts of this clonotype. This chain links TRBV5-1 with TRBJ1-1, with D uncertain. CDR1 is SGHRS, CDR2 YFSETQ, per germline. The CDR3 length is 14 residues. Trimming removed 5 bases from V and 3 bases from J, with 14 bases in between. The CDR3 DNA reads TGCGCCAGCAGTTCACAGCCTGGGGACACTGAAGCTTTCTTT. It encodes CASSSQPGDTEAFF.

For this clonotype: Compared with germline, one end of the junction differs, possibly owing to a read error. The genes are TRBV9 and TRBJ2-5; possibly TRBD1 for D (5 bases). Germline CDR1 and CDR2: SGDLS and YYNGEE. The CDR3 has 16 amino acids. CDR3 residues: CASIVAVAGAQETQYF. CDR3 DNA sequence: TGTGCCAGCATCGTAGCAGTAGCTGGGGCCCAAGAGACCCAGTACTTC.

This clonotype turned up a few times. The gene calls are TRBV6-5 and TRBJ2-7; D gene uncertain. Germline lookup yields CDR1 MNHEY and CDR2 SVGAGI. The length of the CDR3 is 13 residues. V lost 2 bases, J lost 3 bases, and 8 bases lay in between. The CDR3 DNA is TGTGCCAGCAGTTACGGTGGCGTCTACGAGCAGTACTTC. This codes for CASSYGGVYEQYF.

This clonotype was seen a handful of times. This chain connects TRBV10-3 to TRBJ2-5; 8 positions match TRBD1. From germline, CDR1 is ENHRY and CDR2 SYGVKD. With V trimmed by 4 bases and J by 2 bases, 3 bases remained unmatched. The CDR3 consists of 14 residues. For the CDR3, the DNA is TGTGCCATCAGTGCACAGGGGGTTCAAGAGACCCAGTACTTC. Its protein is CAISAQGVQETQYF.

This chain connects TRBV20-1 to TRBJ1-5; the D gene is possibly TRBD1 (6 bases). The CDR3 is 13 amino acids. Between the trimmed V and J ends, which lost 5 bases and 1 base, there was a span of 9 bases. In germline, CDR1 is DFQATT, CDR2 SNEGSKA (reference sequence). CDR3 nucleotide sequence: TGCAGTGCTGCGGACAGAAGCAATCAGCCCCAGCATTTT. Translating gives CSAADRSNQPQHF.

The table lists this clonotype with a few counts. The chain links TRBV24-1 to TRBJ1-5; 10 positions match TRBD1. The CDR3 contains 16 residues. Trimming removed 3 bases from V and 0 bases from J; junction bases left unmatched: 1. The germline gives CDR1 KGHDR, CDR2 SFDVKD. Here the CDR3 reads CATSDGDRGSNQPQHF. The CDR3 DNA reads as TGTGCCACCAGTGATGGGGACAGGGGTAGCAATCAGCCCCAGCATTTT.

The chain has TRBV20-1 and TRBJ1-6; TRBD1 might be the D (6 bases). Germline CDR1 and CDR2: DFQATT and SNEGSKA (reference sequence). The CDR3 length is 12 residues. V was clipped by 0 bases and J by 13 bases, with 10 bases between them. CDR3 in amino acids: CSARDRGGPLHF. As DNA, the CDR3 is TGCAGTGCTAGAGATCGAGGGGGGCCCCTCCACTTT.

The table lists this clonotype with a few counts. The chain has TRBV5-1 and TRBJ2-7; D is undetermined. CDR1 SGHRS and CDR2 YFSETQ come from the germline V gene. V was shortened by 0 bases and J by 3 bases, with 10 bases between the two germline ends. The length of the CDR3 is 14 residues. DNA for the CDR3: TGCGCCAGCAGCTTGGCTCCCGAAAACTACGAGCAGTACTTC. Translation gives CASSLAPENYEQYF.

This clonotype was observed a few times. The V gene is TRBV4-3, the J gene TRBJ1-1; no clear D. This CDR3 spans 14 amino acids. CDR1 is LGHNA and CDR2 is YSLEER in the germline V gene. Trimming shortened V by 1 base and J by 2 bases, and 8 bases separated the two germline ends. The CDR3 spells CASSQASTNTEAFF. CDR3 bases: TGCGCCAGCAGCCAAGCCTCGACAAACACTGAAGCTTTCTTT.